This is a list of T cell receptor beta chains from one sample in a study of cytomegalovirus exposure and HLA in healthy donors. Measured with immunoSEQ multiplex PCR; TCRdb has only the in-frame clones, and not every one. Of some 76,000 clones detected, 78% appear once; the ten largest clones hold roughly 8.9%. The sequencing input was PBMCs. The origin of the receptors is a woman between 35 and 50 years old in good health and CMV-seropositive. Each CDR3 is given with its conserved first and last residue. The order of the fields is D gene, V gene, clone size, J gene, CDR3 DNA, CDR3 protein. D genes are given only for firm matches. For some rows the clone size is stated as once, few or many, or as a class when expanded; others skip it.

>TRBD2|TRBV4-1|-|TRBJ2-7
TGCGCCAGCAGCCAACCGACTAGCGGGTCCTCCTACGAGCAGTACTTC
CASSQPTSGSSYEQYF
>-|TRBV30|-|TRBJ1-2
TGTGCCTGGAGCTCAGGGGCTGACTATGGCTACACCTTC
CAWSSGADYGYTF
>TRBD1|TRBV5-1|-|TRBJ2-7
TGCGCCAGCTCGACAGGGGTTACTTACGAGCAGTACTTC
CASSTGVTYEQYF
>-|TRBV30|few|TRBJ1-2
TGTGCCTGGAGTGTACGGGGATTGGGTTACGGCTACACCTTC
CAWSVRGLGYGYTF
>TRBD1|TRBV6-5|-|TRBJ1-2
TGTGCCAGCAGGATCGACAGGGGTCATGGCTACACCTTC
CASRIDRGHGYTF
>-|TRBV5-1|once|TRBJ2-5
TGCGCCAGCAGCTTGGAGGGGCGCGTGGAGACCCAGTACTTC
CASSLEGRVETQYF
>TRBD1|TRBV19|-|TRBJ2-2
TGTGCCAGTAGCTTTCAGGGGGCGGACGGGGAGCTGTTTTTT
CASSFQGADGELFF
>-|TRBV18|-|TRBJ2-7
TGTGCCAGCTCACCACGGACCAGGGCCTACGAGCAGTACTTC
CASSPRTRAYEQYF
>-|TRBV10-1|-|TRBJ1-4
TGCGCCAGCAGTGAGCGGGGGAATAATGAAAAACTGTTTTTT
CASSERGNNEKLFF
>-|TRBV15|-|TRBJ1-1
TGTGCCACCAGCCGATCGGTTGCGAACACTGAAGCTTTCTTT
CATSRSVANTEAFF